This entry lists 14 T cell receptor beta chains sequenced from one sample in a study of technical replicates of blood from several donors. Measured with immunoSEQ multiplex PCR; TCRdb has only the in-frame clones, and not every one. Among approximately 49,000 clones listed, roughly 90% were seen once. Sequences were obtained from PBMCs. The origin of the receptors is a human donor in good health. Some clones in this sample may be carry-over from other donors' samples.

The V gene is TRBV4-2, the J gene TRBJ2-7; D may be TRBD2 (5 bases). The V end lost 3 bases, the J end lost 2 bases, and 11 bases lay between the germline ends. CDR3 length: 14 residues. Germline CDR1 and CDR2: LGHNA and YNFKEQ. CDR3 in amino acids: CASSHVGSAYEQYF. The CDR3 region has the DNA TGTGCCAGCAGCCATGTTGGTAGCGCCTACGAGCAGTACTTC.

The chain recombines TRBV6-1 with TRBJ2-1; unclear D gene. CDR3 length: 12 residues. The V end lost 8 bases, the J end lost 10 bases, and 15 bases lay between the germline ends. Germline values: CDR1 MNHNS, CDR2 SASEGT. The CDR3 reads CASGVLSGEQFF. The CDR3 nucleotides are TGTGCCAGCGGTGTCCTTTCAGGCGAGCAGTTCTTC.

The chain is built from TRBV5-6 and TRBJ1-4, with D perhaps matching TRBD1 (6 bases). V was trimmed by 4 bases and J by 3 bases, leaving 13 bases between them. From germline, CDR1 is SGHDT and CDR2 YYEEEE. The CDR3 runs 15 residues. DNA for the CDR3: TGTGCCAGCAGCCAATGGACAGCCTCTAATGAAAAACTGTTTTTT. It yields the protein CASSQWTASNEKLFF.

The chain recombines TRBV7-8 with TRBJ2-7; TRBD1 is a possible D gene (5 bases). Trimming took off 2 bases at V and 4 bases at J, with 6 bases between the two ends. From germline, CDR1 is SGHVS and CDR2 FQNEAQ. This CDR3 spans 12 amino acids. CDR3 in amino acids: CASSLKGYEQYF. The DNA for the CDR3 is TGTGCCAGCAGCTTAAAGGGGTACGAGCAGTACTTC.

In this sample, this clone turned up once. The chain carries TRBV29-1 and TRBJ1-2; D is uncertain. Looked up from germline, CDR1 is SQVTM and CDR2 is ANQGSEA. The length of the CDR3 is 12 residues. The V and J ends lost 0 bases and 8 bases respectively, with 10 bases between them. CDR3 in amino acids: CSVEDRRGGYTF. CDR3 DNA sequence: TGCAGCGTTGAAGATCGCCGGGGAGGCTACACCTTC.

This sequence joins TRBV21-1 and TRBJ2-1; the D segment call TRBD2 is taken from the table without a DNA check. TRBV21-1 is a pseudogene locus. This CDR3 contains 17 residues. This CDR3 is CASSKFGAASGNNEQFF. In DNA, the CDR3 is TGTGCCAGCAGCAAATTTGGAGCGGCTAGCGGGAACAATGAGCAGTTCTTC.

This sequence joins TRBV7-3 and TRBJ2-2; D is possibly TRBD1 (6 bases). V dropped 6 bases and J dropped 2 bases, with 10 bases sitting between them. The CDR3 is 14 amino acids. Germline values: CDR1 SGHTA, CDR2 FQGTGA. CDR3 nucleotides: TGTGCCAGCAGACCGGGACAAAACACCGGGGAGCTGTTTTTT. Translating it yields CASRPGQNTGELFF.

V usage is TRBV4-1 and J usage is TRBJ1-2; TRBD1 agrees at 7 bases. This CDR3 is built from 14 residues. Trimming removed 5 bases from V and 4 bases from J; junction bases left unmatched: 7. The germline V gene has CDR1 MGHRA and CDR2 YSYEKL. CDR3 sequence: CASSKGTETYGYTF. In DNA form, the CDR3 reads TGCGCCAGCAGCAAAGGGACAGAGACCTATGGCTACACCTTC.

The chain has TRBV30 and TRBJ1-6; 10 nucleotides line up with TRBD1. Germline V gives CDR1 GTSNPN, CDR2 SVGIG (reference sequence). The CDR3 is made up of 14 amino acids. The V gene end was trimmed by 0 bases and the J gene end by 8 bases; junction bases not matched to a gene: 1. The CDR3 bases are TGTGCCTGGAGTGTAGGGACAGGGGATTCACCCCTCCACTTT. As protein: CAWSVGTGDSPLHF.

The rearrangement joins TRBV4-3 to TRBJ2-3; D perhaps matches TRBD1 (5 bases). There are 16 residues in the CDR3. Trimming left V 3 bases short and J 2 bases short, with 15 bases between. Germline V CDR1 and CDR2: LGHNA, YSLEER. DNA of the CDR3: TGCGCCAGCAGCCATTCCCCAGGGCAGCCCACAGATACGCAGTATTTT. The encoded protein is CASSHSPGQPTDTQYF.

V and J are TRBV11-1 and TRBJ2-7; D ambiguous. CDR3 length: 13 residues. The V and J ends lost 5 bases and 0 bases respectively, with 8 bases between them. Germline V gives CDR1 SGHAT, CDR2 FQDESV (reference sequence). CDR3 bases: TGTGCCAGCAGCCCAGATCCCTCCTACGAGCAGTACTTC. Amino acid sequence: CASSPDPSYEQYF.

The chain combines TRBV10-3 with TRBJ1-3; D call uncertain. The CDR3 has 14 residues. V dropped 3 bases and J dropped 0 bases, with 6 bases sitting between them. Germline CDR1 is ENHRY and CDR2 is SYGVKD. The CDR3 DNA reads as TGTGCCATCAGTGAAGAGATCTCTGGAAACACCATATATTTT. It encodes CAISEEISGNTIYF.

The sample holds a few counts of this clone. This chain links TRBV7-9 with TRBJ1-1; 8 nucleotides align to TRBD1. The CDR3 is 15 amino acids. Looked up from germline, CDR1 is SEHNR and CDR2 is FQNEAQ (reference sequence). The V and J ends lost 5 bases and 0 bases, in that order; junction bases with no gene match: 5. CDR3 sequence reads: CASSPRDRLNTEAFF. DNA of the CDR3: TGTGCCAGCAGCCCCCGGGACAGGTTGAACACTGAAGCTTTCTTT. Full variable domain (rest looked up from reference TRBV7-9 and TRBJ1-1): DTGVSQNPRHKITKRGQNVTFRCDPISEHNRLYWYRQTLGQGPEFLTYFQNEAQLEKSRLLSDRFSAERPKGSFSTLEIQRTEQGDSAMYLCASSPRDRLNTEAFFGQGTRLTVV.

The J gene is TRBJ1-1, the V gene TRBV9, with D unclear. The CDR3 runs to 14 residues. Germline assignment: CDR1 SGDLS and CDR2 YYNGEE. V shed 1 base and J shed 7 bases, with 14 bases lying between them. CDR3 DNA: TGTGCCAGCAGCGTAAACCCCAACGCGGGTGAAGCTTTCTTT. This sequence encodes CASSVNPNAGEAFF.